One T cell receptor (beta chain) is described in this entry. Its target is unknown. Possible read error: a much larger clone is one base away. In germline, CDR1 is DFQATT, CDR2 SNEGSKA (reference sequence). This CDR3 is 15 amino acids long. A TCRbeta library incorporating unique molecular identifiers was prepared. TCRdb re-called the PCR reads through MiXCR, storing one row per CDR3 protein. Found here are 600,000 to 700,000 distinct CDR3 sequences, about an eighth of them singletons; the top ten hold about 0.77%. This entry is derived from a study of T-cell reconstitution after alpha-beta-depleted transplantation in children. Study-level findings and limits: In patients about two months after transplant, alpha-beta T cells reportedly arose from several hundred expanded graft clones. T-cell counts and diversity were attributed mostly to newly produced T cells one year after transplant. High day-60 TCRbeta diversity in some patients came from surviving recipient T cells and thymic progenitors.

This clonotype was obtained from a girl aged 2-9 years with congenital amegakaryocytic thrombocytopenia, due to receive a stem cell transplant. The J gene is TRBJ2-5, the V gene TRBV20-1; 7 bases agree with TRBD2. Sequenced here: PBMCs, sampled before TCRalphabeta/CD19-depleted stem cell transplant. The DNA of the CDR3 is TGCAGTGCTAGAGGTAGCGGGTATCGTCAAGAGACCCAGCACTTC. Translated: CSARGSGYRQETQHF.